The entry below gives a single T cell receptor (beta chain) sequence along with its context. This clonotype appeared a few times. Its recognized antigen is unknown. Nothing much larger sits one base from this clone, and base qualities are not available. The run used an Illumina HiSeq 2500. Quantitative 5'-RACE with molecular barcodes was the method used to prepare the TCR beta libraries. As for the authors' bioinformatics: Disease-linked TCR variants were identified with a new computational method built on a probabilistic model of VDJ rearrangement. TCRdb itself trimmed the public reads at Q25 with fastp, ran MiXCR and retained productive beta chains. Every CDR3 protein is listed once, alongside the most common genes and DNA of its rows. The V and J calls, along with clone size, are taken from TCRdb and not from the paper's own processing. The sample yields 390,000 or so distinct CDR3 sequences; about a fifth were counted once. Of the sample, 15% to 20% falls within the top ten clones.

This entry comes from a study of CD8 T cells in ankylosing spondylitis (TCRdb year 2017). The study in broad terms: T cell receptor beta repertoires were profiled in healthy donors and ankylosing spondylitis patients so that disease-linked TCR variants could be found. The whole study cohort included 85 to 120 healthy donors and over 20 ankylosing spondylitis patients. Peripheral blood samples were taken, and synovial fluid was additionally collected from ankylosing spondylitis patients. Paper-wide results and their limitations: Some of the motif variants had been reported before in the synovial fluid and blood of reactive arthritis patients, a finding that suggests common disease-initiation mechanisms. A TCR beta motif made up of eight highly homologous amino acid variants appeared to be characteristic of blood from ankylosing spondylitis patients. The disease-linked clones showed a CD8+ phenotype and occurred at relatively low frequencies in peripheral blood. Significant enrichment of the disease-linked clones was reported in matched synovial fluid samples from ankylosing spondylitis patients.

Between the V and J ends, shortened by 1 base and 2 bases respectively, the junction contains 11 bases. The germline V gene specifies KGHSH as CDR1 and LQKENI as CDR2. From its cysteine to its phenylalanine, the CDR3 spans 15 amino acids. The sequence is cut down to CDR3 DNA, 45 bases in frame from base 1. The clonotype comes from a male donor with ankylosing spondylitis. The material sequenced was blood, either unsorted or a sorted T cell fraction (not recorded which). The rearrangement combines TRBV18 with TRBJ2-5; the D segment cannot be called with confidence. In nucleotides, the sequence is TGTGCCAGCTCACCACGACGATCGAAACAAGAGACCCAGTACTTC. It translates to CASSPRRSKQETQYF.